Detailed here is one TCR beta chain. This sample was taken from a study of blood T cells in healthy people across ages. A second about 7 to 11 cycle PCR used barcoded and J-beta primers. TCRdb recomputed calls from the 5' RACE reads with MiXCR, one row per CDR3 protein. The profile shows roughly 930,000 distinct CDR3 sequences, roughly 43% of them singletons. Looked up from germline, CDR1 is MDHEN and CDR2 is SYDVKM. The CDR3 has 14 amino acids. The V end lost 6 bases, the J end lost 4 bases, and 15 bases lay between the germline ends. The J gene is TRBJ1-1, the V gene TRBV28, with a possible D match to TRBD1 (5 bases). This TCR was sampled from a man aged 30-40 years in good health. The specimen was blood. CDR3 sequence (DNA): TGTGCCAGCAGAGGGGACCCCGCGGGCACTGAAGCTTTCTTT. It is translated as CASRGDPAGTEAFF.